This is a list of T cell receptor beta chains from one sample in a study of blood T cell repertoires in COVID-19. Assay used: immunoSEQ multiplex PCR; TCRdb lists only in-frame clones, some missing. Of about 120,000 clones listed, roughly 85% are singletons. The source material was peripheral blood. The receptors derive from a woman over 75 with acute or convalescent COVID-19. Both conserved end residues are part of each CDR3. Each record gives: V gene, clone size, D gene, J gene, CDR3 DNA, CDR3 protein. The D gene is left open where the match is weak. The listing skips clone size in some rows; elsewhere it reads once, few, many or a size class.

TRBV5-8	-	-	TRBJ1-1	TGTGCCAGCAGTACGACAGGTGGGACAATGAACACTGAAGCTTTCTTT	CASSTTGGTMNTEAFF
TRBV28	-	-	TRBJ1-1	TGTGCCAGCTCAGACAAGCTCTACCCCCTCGACACTGAAGCTTTCTTT	CASSDKLYPLDTEAFF
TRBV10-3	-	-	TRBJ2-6	TGTGCCATCAGTGAGAATCCTTCTGGGGCCAACGTCCTGACTTTC	CAISENPSGANVLTF
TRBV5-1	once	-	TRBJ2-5	TGCGCCAGCAGCTTGGGTCTAGCGCATCAAGAGACCCAGTACTTC	CASSLGLAHQETQYF
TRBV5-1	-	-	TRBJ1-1	TGCGCCAGCAGCTTGGGCCTGACATCAGGCACTGAAGCTTTCTTT	CASSLGLTSGTEAFF
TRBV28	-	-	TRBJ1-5	TGTGCCAGCAGGGCCCGGAGTACCGGCAATCAGCCCCAGCATTTT	CASRARSTGNQPQHF
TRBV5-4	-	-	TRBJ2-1	TGTGCCAGCAGCTTGAGGAGTAGCTCCTACAATGAGCAGTTCTTC	CASSLRSSSYNEQFF
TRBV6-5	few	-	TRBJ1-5	TGTGCCAGCAGTACCCAGACGGGGCCCCAGCATTTT	CASSTQTGPQHF
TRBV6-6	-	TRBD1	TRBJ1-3	TGTGCCAGCAGTCGACATCGGGACAGGAGTGGAAACACCATATATTTT	CASSRHRDRSGNTIYF
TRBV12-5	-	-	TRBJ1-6	TGTGCTAGTGGCACTCTCGGGAGTTCACCCCTCCACTTT	CASGTLGSSPLHF
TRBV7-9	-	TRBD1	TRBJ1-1	TGTGCCAGCAGCGCTGGAGGGACAGTGAACACTGAAGCTTTCTTT	CASSAGGTVNTEAFF
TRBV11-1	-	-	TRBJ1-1	TGTGCCAGCAGTCCCCGCCCGGGAAACACTGAAGCTTTCTTT	CASSPRPGNTEAFF
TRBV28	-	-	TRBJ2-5	TGTGCCAGCAGTTTAAGTCAGGGGTTTGGTAGCATACAAGAGACCCAGTACTTC	CASSLSQGFGSIQETQYF
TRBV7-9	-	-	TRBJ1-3	TGTGCCAGCACCTCATATAGCGACTCTGGAAACACCATATATTTT	CASTSYSDSGNTIYF
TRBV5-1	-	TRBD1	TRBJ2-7	TGCGCCAGCAGCCTTGGTGGGACAGGGGTCGACGAGCAGTACTTC	CASSLGGTGVDEQYF
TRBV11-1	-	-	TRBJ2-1	TGTGCCAGCAGCTTATCGCGCTGGAATGAGCAGTTCTTC	CASSLSRWNEQFF
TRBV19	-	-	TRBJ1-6	TGTGCCAGTACAATGACAAGGGAGAATTCACCCCTCCACTTT	CASTMTRENSPLHF
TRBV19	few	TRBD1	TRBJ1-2	TGTGCCAGTAGGCCGGACAGGGCCTATGGCTACACCTTC	CASRPDRAYGYTF
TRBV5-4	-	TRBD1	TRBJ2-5	TGTGCCAGCAGCTCGGGACAGGGGGCGCGGGAAGGAGAGACCCAGTACTTC	CASSSGQGAREGETQYF
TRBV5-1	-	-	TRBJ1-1	TGCGCCAGCAGCTTGGAGCCAGGACAGCGGGATTTCTTT	CASSLEPGQRDFF
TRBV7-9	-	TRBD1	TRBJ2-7	TGTGCCAGCAGCCACTACAGGGGCTCCCCATATTACGAGCAGTACTTC	CASSHYRGSPYYEQYF
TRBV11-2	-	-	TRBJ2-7	TGTGCCAGCACCCAGGGTGTACGGCAGTACTTC	CASTQGVRQYF
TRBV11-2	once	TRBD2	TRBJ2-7	TGTGCCAGCAGCTTAGATCAGTGGAGCGGGGGAGAGCAGTACTTC	CASSLDQWSGGEQYF
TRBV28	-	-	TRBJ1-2	TGTGCCAGCAGTAAAGATGACAGGCGCTGCACCTTC	CASSKDDRRCTF
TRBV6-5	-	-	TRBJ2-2	TGTGCCAGCAGTCCTACAGGCAACACCGGGGAGCTGTTTTTT	CASSPTGNTGELFF
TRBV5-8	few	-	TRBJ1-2	TGTGCCAGCAGCTCCATGAGGGGGGGCGGAAGTTATTATGGCTACACCTTC	CASSSMRGGGSYYGYTF
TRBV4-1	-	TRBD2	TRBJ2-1	TGCGCCAGCAGCCAGCCGACTACTAGCGGGGGGCAGGATGAGCAGTTCTTC	CASSQPTTSGGQDEQFF
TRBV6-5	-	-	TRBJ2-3	TGTGCCAGCAGTTACTTCCAGGGCACAGATACGCAGTATTTT	CASSYFQGTDTQYF
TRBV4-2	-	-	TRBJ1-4	TGTGCCAGCAGCCAAGTGGGAGGTCAGGATGAAAAACTGTTTTTT	CASSQVGGQDEKLFF
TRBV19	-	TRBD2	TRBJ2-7	TGTGCCAGTGCCTTGACTAGCGGAGGTTACGAGCAGTACTTC	CASALTSGGYEQYF
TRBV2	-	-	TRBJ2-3	TGTGCCAGCATGGGTACAGGGAGCACAGATACGCAGTATTTT	CASMGTGSTDTQYF
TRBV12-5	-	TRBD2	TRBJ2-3	TGTGCTAGTGGCCCCTTAAGCGGGGGAAGACCCGATACGCAGTATTTT	CASGPLSGGRPDTQYF
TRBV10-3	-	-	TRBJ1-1	TGTGCCATCAGTCAGCAGGGGCGAAACACTGAAGCTTTCTTT	CAISQQGRNTEAFF
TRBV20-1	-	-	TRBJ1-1	TGCAGTGCTAGTGGGGGGGTGAACACTGAAGCTTTCTTT	CSASGGVNTEAFF
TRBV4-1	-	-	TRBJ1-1	TGCGCCAGCAGCCAAGCCGGGGACACTGAAGCTTTCTTT	CASSQAGDTEAFF
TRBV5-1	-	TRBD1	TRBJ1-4	TGCGCCAGCAGTTTCACAGGGGGCAAACTGTTTTTT	CASSFTGGKLFF
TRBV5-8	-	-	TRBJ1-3	TGTGCCAGCAGCTACGGGACACCGGGGAACACCATATATTTT	CASSYGTPGNTIYF
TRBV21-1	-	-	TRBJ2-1	TGTGCCAGCAGCAAATTTCCAGCGGGGTACAATGAGCAGTTCTTC	CASSKFPAGYNEQFF
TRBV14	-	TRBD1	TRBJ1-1	TGTGCCAGCAGCGGGACAGGACATAACACTGAAGCTTTCTTT	CASSGTGHNTEAFF
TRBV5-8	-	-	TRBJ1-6	TGTGCCAGCGGGGTACAGGGTTTAAGTTCACCCCTCCACTTT	CASGVQGLSSPLHF
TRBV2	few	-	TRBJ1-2	TGTGCCAGTCGCGGGGACCAGTGGGATGGCTACACCTTC	CASRGDQWDGYTF
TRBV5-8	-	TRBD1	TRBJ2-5	TGTGCCAGCGCGGGTCCAGGGGGCGTGGAGACCCAGTACTTC	CASAGPGGVETQYF